This entry is about one TCR beta chain. The germline V gene encodes CDR1 SGHTA and CDR2 FQGNSA. Trimming removed 1 base at V and 4 bases at J, with 13 bases between. The CDR3 runs to 15 residues. This sample was taken from a study of tumor-infiltrating lymphocytes in oesophageal squamous cell carcinoma. TCRdb independently ran MiXCR on the PCR reads; one entry per CDR3 protein. The repertoire holds approximately 9,500 distinct CDR3 sequences, with roughly 53% as singletons. Material: esophageal tumor tissue. The chain has TRBV7-2 and TRBJ1-1, with D tentatively TRBD1 (5 bases). The source is a female donor with esophageal squamous cell carcinoma. CDR3 bases: TGTGCCAGCAGCTTAGTGCTGGGGGAGAGCACTGAAGCTTTCTTT. Protein sequence: CASSLVLGESTEAFF.